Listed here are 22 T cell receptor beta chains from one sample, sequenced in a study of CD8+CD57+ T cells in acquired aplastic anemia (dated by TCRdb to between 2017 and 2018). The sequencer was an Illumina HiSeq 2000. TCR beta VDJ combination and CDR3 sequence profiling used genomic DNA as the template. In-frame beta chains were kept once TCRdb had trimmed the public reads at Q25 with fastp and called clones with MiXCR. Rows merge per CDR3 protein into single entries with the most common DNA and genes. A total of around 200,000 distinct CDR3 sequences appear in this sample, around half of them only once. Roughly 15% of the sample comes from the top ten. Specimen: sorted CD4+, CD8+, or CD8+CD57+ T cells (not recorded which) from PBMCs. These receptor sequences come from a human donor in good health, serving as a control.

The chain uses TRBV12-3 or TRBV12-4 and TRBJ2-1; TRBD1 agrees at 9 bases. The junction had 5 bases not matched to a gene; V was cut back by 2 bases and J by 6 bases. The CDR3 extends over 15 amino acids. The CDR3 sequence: CASSLWGQGGNEQFF. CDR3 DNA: TGTGCCAGCAGTTTATGGGGACAGGGCGGCAATGAGCAGTTCTTC.

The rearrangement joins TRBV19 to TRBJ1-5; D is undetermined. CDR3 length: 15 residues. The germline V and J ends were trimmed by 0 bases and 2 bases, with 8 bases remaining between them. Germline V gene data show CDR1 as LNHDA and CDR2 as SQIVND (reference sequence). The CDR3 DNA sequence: TGTGCCAGTAGTATAGATAGGGATGGCAATCAGCCCCAGCATTTT. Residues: CASSIDRDGNQPQHF.

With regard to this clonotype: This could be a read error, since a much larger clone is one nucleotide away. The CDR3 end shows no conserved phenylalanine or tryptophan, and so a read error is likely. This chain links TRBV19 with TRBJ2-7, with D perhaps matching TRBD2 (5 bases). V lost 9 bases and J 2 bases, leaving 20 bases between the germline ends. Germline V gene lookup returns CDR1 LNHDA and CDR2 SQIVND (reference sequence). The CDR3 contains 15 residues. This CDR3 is CASSYGPGNTYEQYL. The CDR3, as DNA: TGTGCCAGCAGTTACGGTCCGGGGAATACCTACGAGCAGTACCTC.

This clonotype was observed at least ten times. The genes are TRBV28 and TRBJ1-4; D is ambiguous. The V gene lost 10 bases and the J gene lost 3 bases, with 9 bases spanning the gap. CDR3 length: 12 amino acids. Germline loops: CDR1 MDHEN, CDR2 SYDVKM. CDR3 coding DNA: TGTGCCACCAAGGGTTCTAATGAAAAACTGTTTTTT. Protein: CATKGSNEKLFF.

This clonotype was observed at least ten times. The CDR3 DNA sequence: TGTGCCAGCAGCTTGTCGGGGCGAAACGGGGAGCTGTTTTTT. It translates to CASSLSGRNGELFF. V is TRBV7-9 and J is TRBJ2-2; tentatively, D is TRBD1 or TRBD2 (5 bases each). Germline CDR1 and CDR2: SEHNR and FQNEAQ (reference sequence). This CDR3 has 14 amino acids. Trimming shortened V by 3 bases and J by 7 bases, and 12 bases separated the two germline ends. Variable domain in full (rest from reference TRBV7-9 and TRBJ2-2): DTGVSQNPRHKITKRGQNVTFRCDPISEHNRLYWYRQTLGQGPEFLTYFQNEAQLEKSRLLSDRFSAERPKGSFSTLEIQRTEQGDSAMYLCASSLSGRNGELFFGEGSRLTVL.

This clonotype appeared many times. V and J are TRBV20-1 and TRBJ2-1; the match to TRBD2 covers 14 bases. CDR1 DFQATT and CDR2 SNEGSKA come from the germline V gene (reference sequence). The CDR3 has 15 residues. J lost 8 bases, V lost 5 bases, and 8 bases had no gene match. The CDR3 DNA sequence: TGCAGTGCTCGTCCGGGACTAGCGGGGGTCTATGAGCAGTTCTTC. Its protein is CSARPGLAGVYEQFF.

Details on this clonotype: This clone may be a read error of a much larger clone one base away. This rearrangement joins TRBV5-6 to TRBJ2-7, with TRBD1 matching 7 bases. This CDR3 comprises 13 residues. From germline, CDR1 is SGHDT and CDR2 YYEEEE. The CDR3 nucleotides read TGTGCCAGCGGCTTCGCAGGGGGCTACGAGCAGTACTTC. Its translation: CASGFAGGYEQYF. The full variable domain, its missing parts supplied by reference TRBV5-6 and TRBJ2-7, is DAGVTQSPTHLIKTRGQQVTLRCSPKSGHDTVSWYQQALGQGPQFIFQYYEEEERQRGNFPDRFSGHQFPNYSSELNVNALLLGDSALYLCASGFAGGYEQYFGPGTRLTVT.

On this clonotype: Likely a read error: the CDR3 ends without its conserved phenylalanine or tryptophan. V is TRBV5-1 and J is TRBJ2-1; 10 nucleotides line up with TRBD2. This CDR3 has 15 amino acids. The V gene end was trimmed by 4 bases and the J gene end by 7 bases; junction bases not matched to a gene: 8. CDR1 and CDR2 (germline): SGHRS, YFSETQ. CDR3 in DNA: TGCGCCAGCAGCCTTAGCGGGGGGCTTGGGAATGAGCAGTTCCTC. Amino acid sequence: CASSLSGGLGNEQFL.

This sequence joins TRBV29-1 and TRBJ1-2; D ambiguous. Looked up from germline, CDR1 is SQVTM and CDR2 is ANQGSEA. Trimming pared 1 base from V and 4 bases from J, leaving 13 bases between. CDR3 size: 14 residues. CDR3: CSVEAGVICYGYTF. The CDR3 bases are TGCAGCGTTGAAGCCGGGGTCATTTGCTATGGCTACACCTTC.

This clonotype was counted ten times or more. Here the CDR3 reads CSASQPGQYNSPLHF. The CDR3 DNA follows: TGCAGTGCTAGTCAACCGGGACAGTATAATTCACCCCTCCACTTT. The chain uses TRBV20-1 and TRBJ1-6; 7 bases line up with TRBD1. The CDR3 extends over 15 amino acids. Germline CDR1 DFQATT, CDR2 SNEGSKA (reference sequence). The trim removed 3 bases at V and 4 bases at J, leaving 6 bases unmatched.

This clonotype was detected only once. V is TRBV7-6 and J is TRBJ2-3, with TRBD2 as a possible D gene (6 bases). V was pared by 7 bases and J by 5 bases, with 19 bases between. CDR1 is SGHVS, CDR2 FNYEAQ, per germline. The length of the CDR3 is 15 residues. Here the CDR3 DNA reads TGTGCCAGCACCGTGATGGCGGGGACCGGAGATACGCAGTATTTT. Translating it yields CASTVMAGTGDTQYF.

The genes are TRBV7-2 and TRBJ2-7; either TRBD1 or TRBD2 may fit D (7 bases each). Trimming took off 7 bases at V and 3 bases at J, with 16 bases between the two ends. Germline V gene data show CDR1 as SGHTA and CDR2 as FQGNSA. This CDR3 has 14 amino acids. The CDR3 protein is CASTSGRGGYEQYF. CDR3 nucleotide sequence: TGTGCCAGCACTTCGGGCAGGGGGGGCTACGAGCAGTACTTC.

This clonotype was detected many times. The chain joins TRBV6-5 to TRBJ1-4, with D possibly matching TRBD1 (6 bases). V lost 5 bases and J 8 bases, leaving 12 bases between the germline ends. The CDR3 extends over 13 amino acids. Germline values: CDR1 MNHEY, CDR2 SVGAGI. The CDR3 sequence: CASSRTVGEKLFF. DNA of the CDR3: TGTGCCAGCAGTAGGACAGTCGGAGAAAAACTGTTTTTT.

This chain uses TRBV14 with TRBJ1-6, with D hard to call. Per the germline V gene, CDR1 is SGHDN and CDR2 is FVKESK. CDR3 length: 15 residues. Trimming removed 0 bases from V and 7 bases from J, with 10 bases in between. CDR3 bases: TGTGCCAGCAGCCAAGATGTCGGGATCAATTCACCCCTCCACTTT. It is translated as CASSQDVGINSPLHF.

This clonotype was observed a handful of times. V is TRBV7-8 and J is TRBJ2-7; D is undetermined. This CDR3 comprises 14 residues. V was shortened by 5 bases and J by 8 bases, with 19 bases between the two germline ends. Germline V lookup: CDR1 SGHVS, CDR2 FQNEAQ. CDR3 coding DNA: TGTGCCAGCAGCCCCCGCCTCGGGTCGACGCAGCAGTACTTC. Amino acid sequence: CASSPRLGSTQQYF.

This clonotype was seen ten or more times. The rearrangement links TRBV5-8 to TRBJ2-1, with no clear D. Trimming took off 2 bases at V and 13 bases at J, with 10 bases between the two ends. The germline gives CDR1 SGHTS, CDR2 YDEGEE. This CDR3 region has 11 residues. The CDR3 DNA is TGTGCCAGCAGCTTCGAGACGGCCCAGTTCTTC. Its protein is CASSFETAQFF.

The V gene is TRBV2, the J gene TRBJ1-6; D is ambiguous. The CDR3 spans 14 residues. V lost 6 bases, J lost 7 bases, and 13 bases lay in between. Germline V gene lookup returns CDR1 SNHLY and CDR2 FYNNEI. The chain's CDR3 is CASSLDGFNSPLHF. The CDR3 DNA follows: TGTGCCAGCAGCCTGGACGGATTCAATTCACCCCTCCACTTT.

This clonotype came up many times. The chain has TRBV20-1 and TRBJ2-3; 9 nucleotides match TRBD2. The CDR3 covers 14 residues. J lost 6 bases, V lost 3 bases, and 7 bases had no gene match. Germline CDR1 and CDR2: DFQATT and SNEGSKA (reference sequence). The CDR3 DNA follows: TGCAGTGCTAGTTGGCGGGGGGGACGTGATACGCAGTATTTT. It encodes CSASWRGGRDTQYF.

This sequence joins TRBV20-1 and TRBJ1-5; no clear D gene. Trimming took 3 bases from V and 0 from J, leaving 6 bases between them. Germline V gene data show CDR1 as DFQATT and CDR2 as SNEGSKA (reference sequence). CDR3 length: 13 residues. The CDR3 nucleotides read TGCAGTGCTAGGGAAGATAGCAATCAGCCCCAGCATTTT. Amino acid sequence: CSAREDSNQPQHF.

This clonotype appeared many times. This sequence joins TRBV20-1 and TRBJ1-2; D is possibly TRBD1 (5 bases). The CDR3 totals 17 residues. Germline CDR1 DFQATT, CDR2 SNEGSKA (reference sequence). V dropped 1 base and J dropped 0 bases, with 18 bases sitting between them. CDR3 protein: CSARAGPPYRSNYGYTF. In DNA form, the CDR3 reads TGCAGTGCTAGAGCCGGACCACCCTACAGGTCTAACTATGGCTACACCTTC.

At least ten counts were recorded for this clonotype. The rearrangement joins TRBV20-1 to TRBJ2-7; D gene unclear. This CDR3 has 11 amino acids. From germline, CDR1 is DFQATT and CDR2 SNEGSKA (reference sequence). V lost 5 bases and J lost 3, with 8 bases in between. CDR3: CSAGLGYEQYF. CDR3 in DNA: TGCAGTGCTGGCCTAGGCTACGAGCAGTACTTC.

In nucleotides, the CDR3 is TGTGCCAGCAACCGGGGAGAGTATAATTCACCCCTCCACTTT. Its protein is CASNRGEYNSPLHF. This chain uses TRBV9 with TRBJ1-6; D is unclear. CDR3 length equals 14 residues. The germline V and J ends were trimmed by 6 bases and 4 bases, with 11 bases remaining between them. The germline CDR1 and CDR2 sequences are SGDLS and YYNGEE.